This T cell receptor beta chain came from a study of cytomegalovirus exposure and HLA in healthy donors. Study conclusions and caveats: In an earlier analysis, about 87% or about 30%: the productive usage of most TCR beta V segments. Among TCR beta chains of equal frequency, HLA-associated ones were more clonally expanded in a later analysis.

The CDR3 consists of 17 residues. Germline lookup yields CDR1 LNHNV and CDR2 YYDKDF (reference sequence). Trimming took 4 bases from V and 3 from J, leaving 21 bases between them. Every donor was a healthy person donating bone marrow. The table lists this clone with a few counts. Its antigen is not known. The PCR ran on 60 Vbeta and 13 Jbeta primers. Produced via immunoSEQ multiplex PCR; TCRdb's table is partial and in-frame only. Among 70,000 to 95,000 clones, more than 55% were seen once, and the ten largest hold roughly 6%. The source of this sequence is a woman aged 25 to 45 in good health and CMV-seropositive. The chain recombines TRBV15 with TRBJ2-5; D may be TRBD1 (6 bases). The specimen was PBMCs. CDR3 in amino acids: CATSTPPYRAEEETQYF. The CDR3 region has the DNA TGTGCCACCAGCACCCCCCCGTACAGGGCGGAGGAAGAGACCCAGTACTTC.